The next 4 T cell receptor beta chains were all read from a single sample in a study of OX40 agonist ivuxolimab in advanced cancers. Clones were sequenced by immunoSEQ multiplex PCR, and TCRdb holds only the in-frame ones, with some missing. This sample has tens of thousands of clones; roughly 80% occur once, and the top ten carry 1.8%. Sequencing used CD4+ or CD8+ T cells sorted from blood, obtained in a trial of the OX40 agonist ivuxolimab. These receptors came from an adult with an advanced solid tumor such as melanoma, head and neck, liver or kidney cancer.

The chain couples TRBV18 to TRBJ2-7, with 10 bases matching TRBD1. J was trimmed by 4 bases and V by 5 bases; bases with no gene match: 2. CDR3 length: 13 amino acids. Germline CDR1 KGHSH, CDR2 LQKENI. The CDR3 protein is CASSGTGVYEQYF. CDR3 sequence (DNA): TGTGCCAGCTCAGGGACAGGGGTGTACGAGCAGTACTTC.

This rearrangement joins TRBV11-3 to TRBJ2-3, with TRBD1 identical over 8 bases. Germline V gives CDR1 SGHNT, CDR2 YENEEA. The CDR3 extends over 13 amino acids. V was pared by 0 bases and J by 10 bases, with 3 bases of the junction left unmatched. This chain's CDR3 is CASSLDGTGAQYF. The DNA for the CDR3 is TGTGCCAGCAGCTTAGATGGGACAGGAGCGCAGTATTTT. The full variable domain, completed using reference TRBV11-3 and TRBJ2-3, is EAGVVQSPRYKIIEKKQPVAFWCNPISGHNTLYWYLQNLGQGPELLIRYENEEAVDDSQLPKDRFSAERLKGVDSTLKIQPAELGDSAVYLCASSLDGTGAQYFGPGTRLTVL.

The CDR3, as DNA: TGCGCCAGCAGCCCCTTCTCCGGCGACATGAACACTGAAGCTTTCTTT. Translated, it gives CASSPFSGDMNTEAFF. This chain connects TRBV5-1 to TRBJ1-1, with D unclear. The germline V gene has CDR1 SGHRS and CDR2 YFSETQ. V was clipped by 4 bases and J by 0 bases, with 16 bases between them. CDR3 length: 16 residues.

This clone was detected only a few times. The chain links TRBV30 to TRBJ1-2; 9 bases are a match to TRBD1. J gave up 3 bases and V 4 bases, and 6 bases lay outside the gene matches. This CDR3 has 14 residues. CDR1 GTSNPN and CDR2 SVGIG come from the germline V gene (reference sequence). For the CDR3, the DNA is TGTGCCTGGACCCTGACAGGGGGGTACTATGGCTACACCTTC. Its protein product is CAWTLTGGYYGYTF.